This T cell receptor beta chain was sequenced during a study of identifying expanded T cells in peripheral blood. Study findings and constraints: Across healthy donors, higher total template counts meant significantly greater roughly 2-week count variance.

Germline-derived CDR1 and CDR2 are SGDLS and YYNGEE. V shed 0 bases and J shed 5 bases, with 11 bases lying between them. This CDR3 contains 15 residues. Repertoires were generated with immunoSEQ multiplex PCR, while TCRdb's copy carries only in-frame clones and drops some. The sample consists of nearly 60,000 clones, roughly 90% of them appearing once. Points on this clone: Its antigen is as yet unknown.

The clonotype was recovered from a person aged 18-69 years in good health. Sequenced: blood. The J gene is TRBJ1-4, the V gene TRBV9; no clear D. The DNA of the CDR3 is TGTGCCAGCAGCGTAGACACGGGTTTAAATGAAAAACTGTTTTTT. This encodes CASSVDTGLNEKLFF.